The clone carrying this TCR beta chain was seen more than once but under ten times. This sample was included in a study of cytomegalovirus exposure and HLA in healthy donors. This CDR3 comprises 16 residues. Germline V lookup: CDR1 LNHNV, CDR2 YYDKDF (reference sequence). J was trimmed by 2 bases and V by 1 base; bases with no gene match: 6. The primer mix had 60 Vbeta and 13 Jbeta primers. The method was immunoSEQ multiplex PCR; TCRdb's version includes in-frame clones alone and lacks a portion of them. The repertoire holds around 67,000 clones, with around 61% as singletons. The sequencing input was PBMCs. The receptor was derived from a woman aged 45-65 years in good health and CMV-seronegative. The chain combines TRBV15 with TRBJ2-7; 9 nucleotides agree with TRBD2. This CDR3 reads CATSRGGASGTYEQYF. As DNA, the CDR3 is TGTGCCACCAGCAGAGGGGGTGCTAGCGGGACCTACGAGCAGTACTTC.